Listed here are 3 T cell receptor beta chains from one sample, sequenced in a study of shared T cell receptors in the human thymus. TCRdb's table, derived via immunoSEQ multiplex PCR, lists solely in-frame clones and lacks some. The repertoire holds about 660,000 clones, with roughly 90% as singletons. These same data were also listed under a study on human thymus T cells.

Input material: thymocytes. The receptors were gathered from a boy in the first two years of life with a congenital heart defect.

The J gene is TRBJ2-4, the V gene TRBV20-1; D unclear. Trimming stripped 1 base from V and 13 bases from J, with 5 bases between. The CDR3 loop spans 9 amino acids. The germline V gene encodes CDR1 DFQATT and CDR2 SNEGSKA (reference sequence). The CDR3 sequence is CSARAGQYF. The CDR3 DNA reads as TGCAGTGCTAGAGCAGGACAGTACTTC.

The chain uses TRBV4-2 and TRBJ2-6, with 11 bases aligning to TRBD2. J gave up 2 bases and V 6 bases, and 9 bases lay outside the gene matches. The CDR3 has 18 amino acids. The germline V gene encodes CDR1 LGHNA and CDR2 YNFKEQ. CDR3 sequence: CASSFEGTSGPGANVLTF. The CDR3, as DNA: TGTGCCAGCAGTTTTGAGGGGACTAGCGGTCCTGGGGCCAACGTCCTGACTTTC.

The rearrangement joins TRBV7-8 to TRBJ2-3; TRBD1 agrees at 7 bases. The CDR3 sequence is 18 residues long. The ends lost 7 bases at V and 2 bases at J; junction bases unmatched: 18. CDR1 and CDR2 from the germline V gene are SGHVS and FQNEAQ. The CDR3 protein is CASTTGVMRGPHTDTQYF. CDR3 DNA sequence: TGTGCCAGCACCACAGGGGTAATGAGGGGGCCTCACACAGATACGCAGTATTTT.